This is a list of T cell receptor beta chains from one sample in a study of identical twins. Via MiXCR, TCRdb re-called the 5' RACE reads, giving one row per CDR3 protein. This table holds fewer than 800,000 distinct CDR3 sequences, around 7.4% found once. The sample was also linked to a second study, of yellow fever vaccine responses in identical twins.

Sequences were obtained from PBMCs. The receptors here all came from a woman aged 18-35 years in good health. The CDR3 runs from the conserved cysteine through the conserved F or W. Fields, in order: J gene, clone size, D gene, V gene, CDR3 protein, CDR3 DNA. A D gene is named only where the DNA matches it firmly. For some rows the clone size is stated as once, few or many, or as a class when expanded; others skip it.

j_gene: TRBJ2-7
abundance: NA
d_gene: TRBD2
v_gene: TRBV6-4
CDR3aa: CASFTTGTSGKSYEQYF
CDR3nt: TGTGCCAGTTTTACTACCGGGACTAGCGGGAAATCCTACGAGCAGTACTTC

j_gene: TRBJ1-2
abundance: many
d_gene: TRBD1
v_gene: TRBV28
CDR3aa: CASSFQTGEYGYTF
CDR3nt: TGTGCCAGCAGTTTCCAGACAGGGGAGTATGGCTACACCTTC

j_gene: TRBJ2-1
abundance: many
d_gene: TRBD2
v_gene: TRBV7-2
CDR3aa: CASSLGLAGGAEQFF
CDR3nt: TGTGCCAGCAGCTTAGGACTAGCGGGAGGGGCGGAGCAGTTCTTC

j_gene: TRBJ2-3
abundance: NA
d_gene: TRBD2
v_gene: TRBV13
CDR3aa: CTSCLLLGAGENTDTQYF
CDR3nt: TGTACCAGCTGCCTCCTCCTTGGGGCGGGGGAAAACACAGATACGCAGTATTTT

j_gene: TRBJ1-5
abundance: many
d_gene: NA
v_gene: TRBV12-3/TRBV12-4
CDR3aa: CASSLIRGGNQPQHF
CDR3nt: TGTGCCAGCAGTTTGATAAGAGGGGGCAATCAGCCCCAGCATTTT

j_gene: TRBJ2-1
abundance: few
d_gene: TRBD2
v_gene: TRBV6-1
CDR3aa: CASSHRTSGYNEQFF
CDR3nt: TGTGCCAGCAGCCATCGGACTAGCGGCTACAATGAGCAGTTCTTC

j_gene: TRBJ1-3
abundance: few
d_gene: NA
v_gene: TRBV7-9
CDR3aa: CASSPRGQSAGNTIYF
CDR3nt: TGTGCCAGCAGCCCACGAGGACAATCGGCTGGAAACACCATATATTTT

j_gene: TRBJ1-1
abundance: few
d_gene: NA
v_gene: TRBV9
CDR3aa: CASSVGGERSEAFF
CDR3nt: TGTGCCAGCAGCGTGGGAGGGGAAAGGTCTGAAGCTTTCTTT

j_gene: TRBJ1-4
abundance: few
d_gene: TRBD1
v_gene: TRBV2
CDR3aa: CASSEALTGQDYF
CDR3nt: TGTGCCAGCAGTGAAGCGCTTACGGGACAGGACTATTTT

j_gene: TRBJ2-2
abundance: many
d_gene: NA
v_gene: TRBV5-1
CDR3aa: CASSSLPLPNTGELFF
CDR3nt: TGCGCCAGCAGCTCCCTCCCTCTCCCTAACACCGGGGAGCTGTTTTTT

j_gene: TRBJ2-7
abundance: NA
d_gene: NA
v_gene: TRBV20-1
CDR3aa: CSARPSSVEQYF
CDR3nt: TGCAGTGCTAGACCCAGCTCCGTAGAGCAGTACTTC

j_gene: TRBJ1-2
abundance: few
d_gene: TRBD1
v_gene: TRBV29-1
CDR3aa: CSVDQGTGYGYTF
CDR3nt: TGCAGCGTTGACCAGGGGACAGGATATGGCTACACCTTC